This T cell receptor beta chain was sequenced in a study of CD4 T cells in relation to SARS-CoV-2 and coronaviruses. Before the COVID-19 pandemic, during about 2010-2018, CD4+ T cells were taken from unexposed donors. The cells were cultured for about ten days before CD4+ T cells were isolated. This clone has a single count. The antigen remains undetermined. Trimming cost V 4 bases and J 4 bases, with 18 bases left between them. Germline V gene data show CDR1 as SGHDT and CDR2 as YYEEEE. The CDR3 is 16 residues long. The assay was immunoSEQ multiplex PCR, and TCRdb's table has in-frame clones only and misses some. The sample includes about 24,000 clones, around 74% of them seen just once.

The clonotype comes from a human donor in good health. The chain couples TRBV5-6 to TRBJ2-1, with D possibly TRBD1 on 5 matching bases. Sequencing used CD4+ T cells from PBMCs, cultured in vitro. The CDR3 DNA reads TGTGCCAGCAGCCCTATAGGGGTCACGTCTTACAATGAGCAGTTCTTC. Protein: CASSPIGVTSYNEQFF.